This record covers a single TCR beta chain. CDR1 and CDR2 from the germline V gene are MGHRA and YSYEKL. Trimming took 1 base from V and 4 from J; bases not matched to a gene: 10. This CDR3 contains 19 residues. This sample is part of a study of cytomegalovirus exposure and HLA in healthy donors. PCR amplification relied on 60 Vbeta primers (plus 13 Jbeta primers). Study processing details: A later analysis tallied approximately 80 million unique TCR beta chains, about 12 million of them shared. TCRdb's copy holds only in-frame clones and misses some; the assay was immunoSEQ multiplex PCR. Clone size and V and J calls were adopted from that table, with D and trimming inferred from the DNA. The sample yields fewer than 100,000 clones, 69% seen once.

The TCR sequence derives from a female donor in good health and CMV-seronegative. The material sequenced was PBMCs. This chain links TRBV4-1 with TRBJ2-2; 12 bases are a match to TRBD2. CDR3 protein: CASSQGLLAGGPGTGELFF. Written as DNA, the CDR3 is TGCGCCAGCAGCCAAGGGCTTCTAGCGGGAGGGCCAGGCACCGGGGAGCTGTTTTTT.